Listed below are T cell receptor beta chains from one sample, sequenced in a study of a mutant IDH1 vaccine in newly diagnosed glioma. Antigens of these TCRs are unknown. TCRdb's table, derived via immunoSEQ multiplex PCR, lists solely in-frame clones and lacks some. The sample lists around 54,000 clones, about 90% occurring once. Specimen: PBMCs, collected from a glioma patient whose treatment included an IDH1 peptide vaccine. Receptors were obtained from a man in his forties with glioma. CDR3s include the opening cysteine and the closing phenylalanine or tryptophan. The D gene is left open where the match is weak. Size is omitted from some rows. Given values are once, few, many or a class for expanded clones.

j_gene,abundance,v_gene,d_gene,len,CDR3nt,CDR3aa
TRBJ2-1,.,TRBV10-1,TRBD2,15,TGCGCCAGCAGTGTGGGGACTAGCTCCTACAATGAGCAGTTCTTC,CASSVGTSSYNEQFF
TRBJ1-4,.,TRBV6-5,.,16,TGTGCCAGCAGTTACTCGAGGGCCCCGATGGTTGAAAAACTGTTTTTT,CASSYSRAPMVEKLFF
TRBJ2-1,once,TRBV5-1,.,14,TGCGCCAGCCGGGGGCAGGCTGACTACAATGAGCAGTTCTTC,CASRGQADYNEQFF
TRBJ2-2,.,TRBV5-1,TRBD1,15,TGCGCCAGCAGCCCGGACAGGATGAACACCGGGGAGCTGTTTTTT,CASSPDRMNTGELFF
TRBJ1-2,.,TRBV7-9,.,17,TGTGCCAGCAGCTTCGATGGCGGCTTAACCCACTTTTATGGCTACACCTTC,CASSFDGGLTHFYGYTF
TRBJ2-3,.,TRBV19,.,14,TGTGCCAGTAGTATCTTGGCTAGCCTCGATACGCAGTATTTT,CASSILASLDTQYF
TRBJ2-5,.,TRBV7-2,TRBD1,14,TGTGCCAGCAGAACAGGGGGGTCGAAAGAGACCCAGTACTTC,CASRTGGSKETQYF
TRBJ2-5,.,TRBV9,.,14,TGTGCCAGCAGCGCACGGGGGCGCCAAGAGACCCAGTACTTC,CASSARGRQETQYF
TRBJ1-3,.,TRBV25-1,.,11,TGTGCCAGCAGTTCTGGAAACACCATATATTTT,CASSSGNTIYF
TRBJ1-4,.,TRBV28,.,13,TGTGCCAGCAGTTCGGGGGCTAGGGAAAAACTGTTTTTT,CASSSGAREKLFF
TRBJ1-5,few,TRBV29-1,.,13,TGCAGCGTTGAGTGGGGAAGGAACCAGCCCCAGCATTTT,CSVEWGRNQPQHF
TRBJ2-3,.,TRBV14,.,16,TGTGCCAGCAGCCAAATACCGGACCCGAGCACAGATACGCAGTATTTT,CASSQIPDPSTDTQYF
TRBJ2-7,.,TRBV7-6,.,13,TGTGCCAGCAGCTTAGCACAGACCTACGAGCAGTACTTC,CASSLAQTYEQYF
TRBJ2-7,.,TRBV5-8,.,15,TGTGCCAGCAGCTTGGGGGCAGGCGACTCCTACGAGCAGTACTTC,CASSLGAGDSYEQYF
TRBJ2-5,.,TRBV9,.,15,TGTGCCAGCAGCGTAGGGGGGGCCGGGCAAGAGACCCAGTACTTC,CASSVGGAGQETQYF
TRBJ2-7,.,TRBV19,TRBD2,15,TGTGCCAGTAGTATAACTAGCGGGCACTCCTACGAGCAGTACTTC,CASSITSGHSYEQYF
TRBJ1-1,.,TRBV19,TRBD1,14,TGTGCCAGTACCCCACGGACAGGGCCCACTGAAGCTTTCTTT,CASTPRTGPTEAFF
TRBJ2-5,.,TRBV5-4,.,14,TGTGCCAGCAGCTCGGCCGGCGTTCAAGAGACCCAGTACTTC,CASSSAGVQETQYF
TRBJ1-2,.,TRBV6-5,.,11,TGTGCCAGCAGCTCCGACTGGGGCTACACCTTC,CASSSDWGYTF
TRBJ2-6,.,TRBV28,.,15,TGTGCCAGCAGTAGAACTCCCTCTGGGGCCAACGTCCTGACTTTC,CASSRTPSGANVLTF
TRBJ2-7,.,TRBV5-1,.,14,TGCGCCAGCTTAGAGGGACCATTTTCCTACGAGCAGTACTTC,CASLEGPFSYEQYF
TRBJ2-3,.,TRBV25-1,.,15,TGTGCCAGCAGTGAATGGAGGAGTAGCACAGATACGCAGTATTTT,CASSEWRSSTDTQYF
TRBJ1-1,.,TRBV6-1,.,13,TGTGCCAGCAGTGAAAGAGGGAACACTGAAGCTTTCTTT,CASSERGNTEAFF
TRBJ2-7,.,TRBV6-1,.,11,TGTGCCAGCAGTCAGGTCAACGAGCAGTACTTC,CASSQVNEQYF
TRBJ1-2,.,TRBV6-6,.,12,TGTGCCGTACAGGCTACTAACTATGGCTACACCTTC,CAVQATNYGYTF
TRBJ2-3,.,TRBV18,TRBD2,14,TGTGCCAGCTCACCCGGGACTAGCGGGGATACGCAGTATTTT,CASSPGTSGDTQYF